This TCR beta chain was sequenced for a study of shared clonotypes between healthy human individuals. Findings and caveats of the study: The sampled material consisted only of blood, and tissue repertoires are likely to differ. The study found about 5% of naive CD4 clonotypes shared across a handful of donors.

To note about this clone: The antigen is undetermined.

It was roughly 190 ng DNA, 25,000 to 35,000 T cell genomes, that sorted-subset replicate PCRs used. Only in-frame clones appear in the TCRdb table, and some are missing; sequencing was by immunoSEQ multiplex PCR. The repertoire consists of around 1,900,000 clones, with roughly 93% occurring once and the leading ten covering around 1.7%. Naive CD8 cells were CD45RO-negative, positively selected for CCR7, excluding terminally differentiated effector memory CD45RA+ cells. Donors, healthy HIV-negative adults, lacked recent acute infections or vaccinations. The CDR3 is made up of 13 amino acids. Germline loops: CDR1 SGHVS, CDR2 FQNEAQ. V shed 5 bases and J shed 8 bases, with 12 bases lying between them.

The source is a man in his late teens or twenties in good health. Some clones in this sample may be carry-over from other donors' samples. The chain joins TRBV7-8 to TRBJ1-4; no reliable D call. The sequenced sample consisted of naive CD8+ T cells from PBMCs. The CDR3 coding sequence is TGTGCCAGCAGCCGCTATAGTGGCGAAAAACTGTTTTTT. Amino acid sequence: CASSRYSGEKLFF. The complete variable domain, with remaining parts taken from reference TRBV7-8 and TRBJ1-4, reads GAGVSQSPRYKVAKRGQDVALRCDPISGHVSLFWYQQALGQGPEFLTYFQNEAQLDKSGLPSDRFFAERPEGSVSTLKIQRTQQEDSAVYLCASSRYSGEKLFFGSGTQLSVL.